These T cell receptor beta chains were read from a single sample in a study of blood T cells in healthy people across ages. MiXCR, applied by TCRdb to the 5' RACE reads, yields one record per CDR3 protein. The sample has roughly 860,000 distinct CDR3 sequences, under 80% seen once. Sequenced sample: blood. These receptors came from a man aged 30-40 years in good health. Each CDR3 is given with its conserved first and last residue. The D gene is left open where the match is weak. Some rows have no size entry. The others give once, few or many, or a class for an expanded clone.

j_call v_call clone_size cdr3_length d_call cdr3_aa cdr3_nt
TRBJ2-3 TRBV9 . 15 TRBD2 CASSPLAGPTDTQYF TGTGCCAGCAGCCCCTTAGCGGGGCCCACAGATACGCAGTATTTT
TRBJ2-1 TRBV4-1 . 14 . CASSPTGNYNEQFF TGCGCCAGCAGCCCAACGGGGAACTACAATGAGCAGTTCTTC
TRBJ2-1 TRBV7-2 . 14 . CASSLYGSNNEQFF TGTGCCAGCAGCTTATATGGTTCTAACAATGAGCAGTTCTTC
TRBJ2-5 TRBV4-2 . 15 . CVSNQEDQYGETQYF TGTGTCAGCAACCAAGAAGACCAGTATGGGGAGACCCAGTACTTC
TRBJ1-4 TRBV6-5 . 15 . CASSYKGGGTEKLFF TGTGCCAGCAGTTACAAAGGCGGAGGGACCGAAAAACTGTTTTTT
TRBJ2-6 TRBV2 few 16 . CASVPPPRSGANVLTF TGTGCCAGCGTCCCCCCCCCCAGGTCTGGGGCCAACGTCCTGACTTTC
TRBJ1-1 TRBV4-3 . 14 TRBD1 CASSQDSTGEGAFF TGCGCCAGCAGCCAAGACTCTACAGGGGAAGGGGCTTTCTTT
TRBJ2-1 TRBV7-2 . 15 . CASSLVHYGYTEQFF TGTGCCAGCAGCTTAGTCCACTATGGCTACACTGAGCAGTTCTTC
TRBJ2-6 TRBV9 . 17 TRBD1 CASSVKQGAPGANVLTF TGTGCCAGCAGCGTAAAGCAGGGGGCGCCTGGGGCCAACGTCCTGACTTTC
TRBJ2-5 TRBV3-1 . 16 TRBD2 CASSQPLGLAKETQYF TGTGCCAGCAGCCAACCGCTAGGACTAGCGAAAGAGACCCAGTACTTC
TRBJ2-7 TRBV27 . 13 . CASSLRGGYEQYF TGTGCCAGCAGTTTACGAGGGGGCTACGAGCAGTACTTC
TRBJ2-2 TRBV5-1 . 12 . CASSLVPGELFF TGCGCCAGCAGCTTGGTCCCCGGGGAGCTGTTTTTT
TRBJ2-4 TRBV5-1 many 17 TRBD1 CASTFGMGQGAKNIQYF TGCGCCAGCACTTTCGGTATGGGACAGGGGGCCAAAAACATTCAGTACTTC
TRBJ2-1 TRBV27 few 15 TRBD2 CASSWGPLAAREQFF TGTGCCAGCAGTTGGGGCCCACTAGCGGCTCGTGAGCAGTTCTTC
TRBJ2-5 TRBV20-1 many 14 . CSARPPQYQETQYF TGCAGTGCTAGACCCCCCCAATACCAAGAGACCCAGTACTTC
TRBJ2-1 TRBV5-1 many 13 TRBD2 CASNTAGLNEQFF TGCGCCAGCAATACAGCGGGGCTCAATGAGCAGTTCTTC
TRBJ2-7 TRBV4-2 . 16 TRBD2 CASSQVTSGVGNEQYF TGTGCCAGCAGCCAAGTGACTAGCGGTGTAGGGAACGAGCAGTACTTC
TRBJ2-5 TRBV6-2/TRBV6-3 few 17 TRBD2 CASSYPFGTSGQETQYF TGTGCCAGCAGTTACCCTTTCGGGACTAGCGGCCAAGAGACCCAGTACTTC
TRBJ2-1 TRBV29-1 few 14 TRBD2 CSVTLAGGYNEQFF TGCAGCGTGACACTAGCGGGGGGGTACAATGAGCAGTTCTTC
TRBJ2-7 TRBV4-2 few 13 TRBD2 CASSPGGEYEQYF TGTGCCAGCAGCCCCGGGGGGGAGTACGAGCAGTACTTC
TRBJ2-7 TRBV10-3 . 15 TRBD1 CAISGGDRNTYEQYF TGTGCCATCAGTGGAGGGGACAGGAACACCTACGAGCAGTACTTC
TRBJ2-7 TRBV12-3/TRBV12-4 few 14 TRBD1 CASSLTGSLYEQYF TGTGCCAGCAGCTTGACAGGGTCCCTCTACGAGCAGTACTTC
TRBJ2-4 TRBV6-5 many 14 . CASSYSTVGEAQYF TGTGCCAGCAGTTACTCGACTGTCGGGGAGGCGCAGTACTTC
TRBJ1-2 TRBV28 . 15 TRBD1 CASRERDRGGYGYTF TGTGCCAGCCGCGAGAGGGACAGGGGGGGCTATGGCTACACCTTC
TRBJ2-3 TRBV6-1 . 13 . CASSEAWGDTQYF TGTGCCAGCAGTGAAGCGTGGGGGGATACGCAGTATTTT
TRBJ1-2 TRBV9 . 14 TRBD1 CASSVTGLSYGYTF TGTGCCAGCAGCGTGACAGGGCTTAGCTATGGCTACACCTTC
TRBJ2-5 TRBV28 . 14 . CASSVTGRQETQYF TGTGCCAGCAGTGTAACCGGCCGTCAAGAGACCCAGTACTTC
TRBJ2-7 TRBV27 many 13 . CASSSGGTYEQYF TGTGCCAGCAGCTCCGGGGGAACCTACGAGCAGTACTTC
TRBJ1-2 TRBV29-1 . 14 TRBD1 CSVPVQGGNYGYTF TGCAGCGTACCCGTACAGGGGGGGAACTATGGCTACACCTTC
TRBJ2-3 TRBV12-3/TRBV12-4 . 15 . CASSLRETPTDTQYF TGTGCCAGCAGTCTTCGTGAGACCCCGACAGATACGCAGTATTTT
TRBJ2-6 TRBV9 . 18 . CASSPSGGVSSGANVLTF TGTGCCAGCAGCCCGAGCGGCGGGGTTAGCTCTGGGGCCAACGTCCTGACTTTC
TRBJ2-6 TRBV11-2 few 21 . CASSPILLREHRSSGANVLTF TGTGCCAGCAGCCCTATCCTTTTACGAGAGCACAGGTCATCAGGGGCCAACGTCCTGACTTTC
TRBJ2-5 TRBV11-1 . 15 . CASSLSVGLGETQYF TGTGCCAGCAGCTTAAGTGTGGGGCTGGGAGAGACCCAGTACTTC
TRBJ2-5 TRBV12-3/TRBV12-4 . 13 . CASSLGVFLEQYF TGTGCCAGCAGTTTAGGGGTGTTTTTAGAGCAGTACTTC
TRBJ2-5 TRBV29-1 few 11 . CSVAAGETQYF TGCAGCGTTGCCGCGGGGGAGACCCAGTACTTC
TRBJ1-2 TRBV29-1 . 11 . CGVLSGYGYTF TGCGGCGTGTTGTCGGGGTATGGCTACACCTTC
TRBJ2-5 TRBV9 . 14 TRBD1 CASGDRGPQETQYF TGTGCCAGCGGGGACAGGGGTCCTCAAGAGACCCAGTACTTC
TRBJ2-3 TRBV7-9 . 20 TRBD1 CASSSIGTGLNPSATDTQYF TGTGCCAGCAGCAGTATTGGGACAGGGCTTAATCCCTCGGCAACGGATACGCAGTATTTT
TRBJ2-7 TRBV3-1 few 16 . CASSHPGQMGSYEQYF TGTGCCAGCAGCCACCCCGGACAGATGGGGTCCTACGAGCAGTACTTC
TRBJ2-3 TRBV7-3 . 15 TRBD1 CASSFIGQGPDTQYF TGTGCCAGCAGCTTTATCGGACAGGGCCCAGATACGCAGTATTTT
TRBJ2-2 TRBV6-1 . 16 . CASSGIQGRDTGELFF TGTGCCAGCAGTGGTATACAGGGCAGGGACACCGGGGAGCTGTTTTTT
TRBJ2-6 TRBV27 . 16 . CASRNLGSSGANVLTF TGTGCCAGCAGGAACCTGGGGTCCTCTGGGGCCAACGTCCTGACTTTC